This section outlines one T cell receptor beta chain sequence together with its context. These data originate in a study of blood T cell repertoires in COVID-19. Study details: Acute and convalescent COVID-19 samples came from the United States, Italy and Spain. PBMCs, B-cell-depleted T cells, or T cells were the source of the cDNA or gDNA that made up the material.

Germline trimming cut 2 bases from V and 0 bases from J; bases unmatched to any gene: 4. CDR3 length: 16 residues. Germline assignment: CDR1 MNHNS and CDR2 SASEGT. Authors' data handling: Counts of nucleated cells, estimated from reference gene primer amplification, were obtained. Clones were read by immunoSEQ multiplex PCR, and TCRdb kept only the in-frame ones, dropping some. V and J calls and clone size follow that table, whereas D and trimming were derived from the DNA. The sample yields some 270,000 clones, around 82% seen once. Sequencing used peripheral blood. The V and J genes are TRBV6-1 and TRBJ2-3; 8 bases match TRBD2. This receptor was identified in a human donor with COVID-19, enrolled during active disease. The donor label of this sample is uncertain. CDR3 in DNA: TGTGCCAGCAGTGAAACTAGCGGAGGAAGCACAGATACGCAGTATTTT. Translating gives CASSETSGGSTDTQYF.